This passage covers 4 T cell receptor beta chains from one sample sequenced in a study of cytotoxic CD8 clonotypes in ibrutinib-treated CLL. Method: immunoSEQ multiplex PCR; TCRdb's copy keeps in-frame clones and lacks some. Here the sample spans 300,000 or so clones, about 61% being singletons. The sequencing used PBMCs, collected after 36 months of ibrutinib treatment. The receptor source for this set is a human donor with chronic lymphocytic leukemia.

The CDR3 here is CASSLYRDRYNEQFF. CDR3 bases: TGTGCCAGCAGCCTCTACCGGGACAGATACAATGAGCAGTTCTTC. This sequence joins TRBV11-2 and TRBJ2-1, with TRBD1 matching over 7 bases. V was clipped by 5 bases and J by 4 bases; unmatched bases: 8. CDR1 is SGHAT and CDR2 is FQNNGV in the germline V gene. This CDR3 is 15 amino acids long.

This clone has only a few counts. CDR3 coding DNA: TGTGCCAGCAGCCAAGAGACAGGTCCTGGGTATGGCTACACCTTC. This codes for CASSQETGPGYGYTF. The rearrangement uses TRBV14 and TRBJ1-2; tentative D call: TRBD1 (6 bases). Germline-derived CDR1 and CDR2 are SGHDN and FVKESK. V was shortened by 0 bases and J by 5 bases, with 13 bases between the two germline ends. The CDR3 length is 15 residues.

J is TRBJ2-1 and V is TRBV9, with D perhaps TRBD2 (6 bases). Germline V gene lookup returns CDR1 SGDLS and CDR2 YYNGEE. The CDR3 extends over 15 amino acids. The ends were cut back, 4 bases at V and 9 bases at J, with 20 bases in the middle. The CDR3 DNA reads TGTGCCAGCAGCAGTAGGGCGGGATTCTCTGGTGAGCAGTTCTTC. The encoded protein is CASSSRAGFSGEQFF.

This chain links TRBV29-1 with TRBJ2-1, with TRBD2 identical over 14 bases. V dropped 3 bases and J dropped 1; count of bases not matched to a gene: 8. CDR3 size: 18 residues. Germline values: CDR1 SQVTM, CDR2 ANQGSEA. CDR3 sequence (DNA): TGCAGCGTTGAGGGACTAGCGGGAGTCGGAAGATCCTACAATGAGCAGTTCTTC. It yields the protein CSVEGLAGVGRSYNEQFF.